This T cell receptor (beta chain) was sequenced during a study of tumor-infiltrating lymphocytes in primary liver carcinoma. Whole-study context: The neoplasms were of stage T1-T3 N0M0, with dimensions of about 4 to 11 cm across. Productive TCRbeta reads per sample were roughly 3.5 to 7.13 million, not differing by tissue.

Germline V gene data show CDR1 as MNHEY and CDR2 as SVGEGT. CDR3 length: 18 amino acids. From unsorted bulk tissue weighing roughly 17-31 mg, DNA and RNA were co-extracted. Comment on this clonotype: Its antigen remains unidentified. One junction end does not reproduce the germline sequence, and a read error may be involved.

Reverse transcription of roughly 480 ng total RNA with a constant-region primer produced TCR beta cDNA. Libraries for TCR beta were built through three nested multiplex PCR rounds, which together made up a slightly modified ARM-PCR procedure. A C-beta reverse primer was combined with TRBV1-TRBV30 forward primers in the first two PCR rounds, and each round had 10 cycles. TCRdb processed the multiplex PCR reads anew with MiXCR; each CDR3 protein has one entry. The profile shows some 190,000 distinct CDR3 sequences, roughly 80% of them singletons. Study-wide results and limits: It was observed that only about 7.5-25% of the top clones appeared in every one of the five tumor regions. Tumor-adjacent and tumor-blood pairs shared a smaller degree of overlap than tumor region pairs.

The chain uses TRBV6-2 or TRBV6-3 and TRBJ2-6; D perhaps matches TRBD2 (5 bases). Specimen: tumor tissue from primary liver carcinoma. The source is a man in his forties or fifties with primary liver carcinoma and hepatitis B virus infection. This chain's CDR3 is CASSPTGSSSSVANVLTF. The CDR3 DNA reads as TGTGCCAGCAGTCCTACGGGGTCTTCCTCCTCTGTGGCCAACGTCTTGACTTTC.